These 12 T cell receptor beta chains were all obtained from the same sample, sequenced in a study of blood T cell repertoires in COVID-19. Profiling relied on immunoSEQ multiplex PCR, and the TCRdb table lists in-frame clones only, not all of them. The profile shows about 130,000 clones, approximately 84% of them singletons. The specimen sequenced was peripheral blood. These receptors originate from a human donor in a cohort sampled during active COVID-19.

This clone appeared once. V gene TRBV6-1 combines with J gene TRBJ1-1, with 8 bases fitting TRBD1. Per the germline V gene, CDR1 is MNHNS and CDR2 is SASEGT. CDR3 length equals 16 residues. Trimming removed 3 bases from V and 0 bases from J; junction bases left unmatched: 6. The CDR3 nucleotides are TGTGCCAGCAGTGACAGGGGGCGACCCATGAACACTGAAGCTTTCTTT. This sequence encodes CASSDRGRPMNTEAFF.

This chain joins TRBV5-4 and TRBJ2-4; tentatively, D is TRBD1 (7 bases). V lost 4 bases, J lost 6 bases, and 14 bases lay in between. The CDR3 loop spans 14 amino acids. The germline V gene encodes CDR1 SGHNT and CDR2 YYREEE (reference sequence). CDR3 sequence reads: CASSQGGQTNIQYF. CDR3 DNA: TGTGCCAGCAGCCAGGGGGGCCAGACAAACATTCAGTACTTC. Complete variable domain (other parts from reference TRBV5-4 and TRBJ2-4): ETGVTQSPTHLIKTRGQQVTLRCSSQSGHNTVSWYQQALGQGPQFIFQYYREEENGRGNFPPRFSGLQFPNYSSELNVNALELDDSALYLCASSQGGQTNIQYFGAGTRLSVL.

The chain couples TRBV3-1 (or the pseudogene TRBV3-2) to TRBJ2-4; 7 nucleotides line up with TRBD2. CDR1 and CDR2 from the germline V gene are LGHDT and YNNKEL (reference sequence). After removal of 1 base from V and 6 bases from J, the junction contained 3 bases not matched to a gene. The CDR3 is 14 amino acids. The CDR3 DNA sequence: TGTGCCAGCAGCCAAGGTCTAGCGGTAAACATTCAGTACTTC. It codes for CASSQGLAVNIQYF.

This rearrangement joins TRBV5-6 to TRBJ2-7; 7 bases match TRBD2. With 0 bases clipped from V and 5 bases from J, the junction kept 11 bases outside the gene matches. CDR3 length equals 16 residues. Germline V gives CDR1 SGHDT, CDR2 YYEEEE. The CDR3 nucleotides are TGTGCCAGCAGCTTGGGTCGGTCCGGGAGGAGGGACGAGCAGTACGTC. This sequence encodes CASSLGRSGRRDEQYV.

The genes are TRBV2 and TRBJ2-7; TRBD1 matches 8 bases. This CDR3 is 14 amino acids long. V lost 7 bases to trimming and J lost 7 bases; unmatched junction nucleotides: 12. Per the germline V gene, CDR1 is SNHLY and CDR2 is FYNNEI. CDR3 coding DNA: TGTGCCAGCACTACGAGGGCACAGGGGGGTGAGCAGTACTTC. Amino acid sequence: CASTTRAQGGEQYF. The variable domain in full, completed from reference TRBV2 and TRBJ2-7, reads EPEVTQTPSHQVTQMGQEVILRCVPISNHLYFYWYRQILGQKVEFLVSFYNNEISEKSEIFDDQFSVERPDGSNFTLKIRSTKLEDSAMYFCASTTRAQGGEQYFGPGTRLTVT.

The chain has TRBV29-1 and TRBJ2-7, with TRBD2 identical over 10 bases. After removal of 4 bases from V and 5 bases from J, the junction contained 8 bases not matched to a gene. There are 14 residues in the CDR3. Germline V CDR1 and CDR2: SQVTM, ANQGSEA. CDR3 DNA sequence: TGCAGCGTTGTCCTAGCGGGGGCCCCAGACGAGCAGTACTTC. It is translated as CSVVLAGAPDEQYF.

The rearrangement uses TRBV29-1 and TRBJ1-1; 8 nucleotides align to TRBD1. CDR1 SQVTM and CDR2 ANQGSEA come from the germline V gene. V shed 5 bases, J shed 0 bases, and the junction held 8 bases outside the gene matches. The CDR3 is 15 residues long. CDR3 loop: CSVRSGGEMNTEAFF. The CDR3, as DNA: TGCAGCGTTAGATCAGGGGGCGAGATGAACACTGAAGCTTTCTTT.

The chain joins TRBV4-3 to TRBJ2-7; perhaps TRBD1 as D (6 bases). Germline-derived CDR1 and CDR2 are LGHNA and YSLEER. There are 15 residues in the CDR3. Trimming shortened V by 4 bases and J by 3 bases, and 16 bases separated the two germline ends. The CDR3 DNA sequence: TGCGCCAGCAGCCTCCTCTGGGGGCCGGTCTACGAGCAGTACTTC. Amino acid sequence: CASSLLWGPVYEQYF.

The rearrangement joins TRBV19 to TRBJ2-3; 9 bases line up with TRBD1. J gave up 1 base and V 8 bases, and 1 base lay outside the gene matches. The CDR3 has 13 residues. Germline CDR1 LNHDA, CDR2 SQIVND (reference sequence). CDR3 DNA: TGTGCCAGTCGGACAGGGGGCACAGATACGCAGTATTTT. It encodes CASRTGGTDTQYF.

The CDR3 region is CASSPPKFSSSYNEQFF. The CDR3 bases are TGTGCCAGCTCACCGCCTAAGTTTTCGAGCTCCTACAATGAGCAGTTCTTC. The chain combines TRBV18 with TRBJ2-1; D remains ambiguous. V was cut by 3 bases and J by 0 bases, with 15 bases left in between. CDR3 length equals 17 residues. From germline, CDR1 is KGHSH and CDR2 LQKENI.

CDR3: CASSFGRRGQETQYF. CDR3 DNA: TGTGCCAGCAGCTTCGGTCGCAGGGGTCAAGAGACCCAGTACTTC. This chain links TRBV7-3 with TRBJ2-5, with D possibly TRBD1 on 6 matching bases. The CDR3 is 15 amino acids. Between the trimmed V and J ends, which lost 3 bases and 2 bases, there was a span of 13 bases. Germline-derived CDR1 and CDR2 are SGHTA and FQGTGA.

This sequence joins TRBV21-1 and TRBJ1-4; the table gives TRBD1 as D, unverified against the DNA. TRBV21-1 is reported as a pseudogene. This CDR3 comprises 14 residues. CDR3 loop: CASSEGQFNEKLFF. The CDR3 nucleotides are TGTGCCAGCAGCGAGGGACAGTTTAATGAAAAACTGTTTTTT.